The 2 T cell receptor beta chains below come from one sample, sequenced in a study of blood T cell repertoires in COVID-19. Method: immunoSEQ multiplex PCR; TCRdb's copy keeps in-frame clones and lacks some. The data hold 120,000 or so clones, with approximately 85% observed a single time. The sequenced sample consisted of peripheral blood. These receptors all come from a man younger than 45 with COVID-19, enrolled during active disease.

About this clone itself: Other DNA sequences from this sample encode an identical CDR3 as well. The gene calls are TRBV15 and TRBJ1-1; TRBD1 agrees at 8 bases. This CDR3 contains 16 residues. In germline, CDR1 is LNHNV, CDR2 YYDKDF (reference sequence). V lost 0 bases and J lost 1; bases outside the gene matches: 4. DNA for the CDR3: TGTGCCACCAGCAGAGAGGGCGGGACAGGGAACACTGAAGCTTTCTTT. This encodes CATSREGGTGNTEAFF.

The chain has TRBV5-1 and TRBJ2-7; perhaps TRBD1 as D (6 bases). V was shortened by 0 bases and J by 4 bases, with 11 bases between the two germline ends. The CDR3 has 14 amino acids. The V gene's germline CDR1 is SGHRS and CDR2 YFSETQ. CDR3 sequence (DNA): TGCGCCAGCAGCTTGGCCGGGACATTATACGAGCAGTACTTC. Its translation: CASSLAGTLYEQYF.